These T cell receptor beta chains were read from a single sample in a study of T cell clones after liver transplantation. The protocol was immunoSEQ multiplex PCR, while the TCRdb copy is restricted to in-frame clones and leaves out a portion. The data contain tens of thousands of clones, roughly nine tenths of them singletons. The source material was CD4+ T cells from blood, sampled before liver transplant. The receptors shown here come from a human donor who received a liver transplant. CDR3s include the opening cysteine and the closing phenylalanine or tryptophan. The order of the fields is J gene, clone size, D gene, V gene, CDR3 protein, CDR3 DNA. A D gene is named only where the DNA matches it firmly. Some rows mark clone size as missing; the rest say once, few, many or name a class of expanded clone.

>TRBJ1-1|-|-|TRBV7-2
CATYEGPGNTEAFF
TGTGCCACCTATGAGGGACCAGGGAACACTGAAGCTTTCTTT
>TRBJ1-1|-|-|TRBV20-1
CSASKVNMAFF
TGCAGTGCTTCAAAGGTAAACATGGCTTTCTTT
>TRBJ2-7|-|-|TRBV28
CASSRMGGNEQYF
TGTGCCAGCAGCCGAATGGGGGGCAACGAGCAGTACTTC
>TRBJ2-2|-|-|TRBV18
CASSPLGRPNTGELFF
TGTGCCAGCTCACCACTGGGACGCCCGAACACCGGGGAGCTGTTTTTT
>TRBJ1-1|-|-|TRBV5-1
CASSSGVGEGTEAFF
TGCGCCAGCAGCTCCGGGGTTGGAGAAGGCACTGAAGCTTTCTTT
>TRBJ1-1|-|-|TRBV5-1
CASSLKDPLGAFF
TGCGCCAGCAGCCTAAAGGACCCCCTGGGAGCTTTCTTT
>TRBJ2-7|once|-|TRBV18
CASSPQSYEQYF
TGTGCCAGCTCACCTCAATCCTACGAGCAGTACTTC
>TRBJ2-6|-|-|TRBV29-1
CSVPSDSGANVLTF
TGCAGCGTCCCCTCGGACTCTGGGGCCAACGTCCTGACTTTC
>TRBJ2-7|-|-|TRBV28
CASSLWDSSSYEQYF
TGTGCCAGCAGTTTATGGGACAGTAGTTCCTACGAGCAGTACTTC
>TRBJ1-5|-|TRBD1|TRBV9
CASSVEAGGNQPQHF
TGTGCCAGCAGCGTAGAGGCAGGGGGAAATCAGCCCCAGCATTTT